This paragraph reports one T cell receptor (beta chain). Trimming pared 6 bases from V and 3 bases from J, leaving 11 bases between. The CDR3 runs to 13 residues. Germline CDR1 ENHRY, CDR2 SYGVKD. This specimen comes from a study of blood T cell repertoires in COVID-19. Study information: Acute-phase and convalescent COVID-19 samples originated in the United States, Italy and Spain. Sources were T cells, B-cell-depleted T cells, or PBMCs; the material itself was cDNA or gDNA.

In the original analysis: Amplified reference gene primers provided the basis for estimating nucleated cell counts. Sequencing used immunoSEQ multiplex PCR; TCRdb keeps in-frame clones, though not all of them. V, J and clone size derive from that table, while D and trimming were established from the DNA sequence. The sample has 150,000 to 200,000 clones; 88% are singletons. This receptor was identified in a human donor in a cohort sampled during active COVID-19. The chain employs TRBV10-3 and TRBJ2-5, with D hard to call. Material: peripheral blood. The CDR3 spells CAISRLGEETQYF. The DNA for the CDR3 is TGTGCCATCAGCAGGTTGGGCGAAGAGACCCAGTACTTC.